Presented here are 8 T cell receptor beta chains from one specimen sequenced in a study of blood T cell repertoires in COVID-19. The assay was immunoSEQ multiplex PCR, and TCRdb's table has in-frame clones only and misses some. The sample yields 89,000 or so clones, about 85% seen once. The sample consisted of peripheral blood. The receptors originated from a man of 80 years or more with acute or convalescent COVID-19.

The CDR3, as DNA: TGTGCCAGCAGCTTTCCCGGAGGGCCGTCGTTCGAGCAGTACTTC. Its protein product is CASSFPGGPSFEQYF. The chain is built from TRBV7-2 and TRBJ2-7; TRBD2 might be the D (6 bases). There are 15 residues in the CDR3. CDR1 and CDR2 (germline): SGHTA, FQGNSA. Trimming stripped 3 bases from V and 6 bases from J, with 18 bases between.

The chain has TRBV5-1 and TRBJ2-7; 7 bases are shared with TRBD1. There are 13 residues in the CDR3. The V gene's germline CDR1 is SGHRS and CDR2 YFSETQ. V was clipped by 3 bases and J by 3 bases; unmatched bases: 3. CDR3 in DNA: TGCGCCAGCAGCTGGGACAGTTTCTACGAGCAGTACTTC. It translates to CASSWDSFYEQYF.

This chain links TRBV28 with TRBJ1-2, with TRBD1 matching over 9 bases. The CDR3 spans 13 residues. CDR1 is MDHEN, CDR2 SYDVKM, per germline. With 10 bases clipped from V and 1 base from J, the junction kept 4 bases outside the gene matches. This CDR3 reads CATGTGINYGYTF. The CDR3 DNA sequence: TGTGCCACCGGGACAGGGATTAACTATGGCTACACCTTC.

Concerning this clone itself: The sample carries other DNA sequences with the same CDR3. The chain has TRBV7-3 and TRBJ2-7; 11 nucleotides match TRBD2. Germline CDR1 SGHTA, CDR2 FQGTGA. The length of the CDR3 is 15 residues. The J segment lost 1 base and the V segment lost 6 bases, leaving 5 bases of the junction unmatched. Here the CDR3 reads CASSLLAGGSYEQYF. CDR3 sequence (DNA): TGTGCCAGCAGTCTCCTAGCGGGAGGTTCCTACGAGCAGTACTTC.

The sample holds a few counts of this clone. V usage is TRBV19 and J usage is TRBJ2-1; 12 nucleotides line up with TRBD2. The CDR3 has 16 residues. Germline loops: CDR1 LNHDA, CDR2 SQIVND (reference sequence). Germline trimming cut 5 bases from V and 7 bases from J; bases unmatched to any gene: 9. The chain's CDR3 is CASSDGLAGSWNEQFF. CDR3 nucleotides: TGTGCCAGTAGTGACGGACTAGCGGGATCCTGGAATGAGCAGTTCTTC.

The genes are TRBV2 and TRBJ1-5; possibly TRBD1 for D (6 bases). The CDR3 has 14 residues. Trimming removed 6 bases at V and 2 bases at J, with 11 bases between. Per germline, CDR1 SNHLY and CDR2 FYNNEI. CDR3: CASSQGKGNQPQHF. DNA for the CDR3: TGTGCCAGCAGCCAGGGGAAAGGCAATCAGCCCCAGCATTTT.

The genes are TRBV19 and TRBJ1-5; weak D call: TRBD1 (5 bases). Trimming took 3 bases from V and 2 from J, leaving 8 bases between them. Germline CDR1 LNHDA, CDR2 SQIVND (reference sequence). The CDR3 loop spans 14 amino acids. In DNA, the CDR3 is TGTGCCAGTAGTATTTTAGGGGGCAATCAGCCCCAGCATTTT. This codes for CASSILGGNQPQHF.

The chain carries TRBV7-3 and TRBJ2-3, with 13 bases aligning to TRBD2. The germline CDR1 and CDR2 sequences are SGHTA and FQGTGA. V was clipped by 1 base and J by 3 bases; unmatched bases: 1. The CDR3 is 16 residues long. CDR3 protein: CASSLMGLAGTDTQYF. The CDR3 DNA sequence: TGTGCCAGCAGCTTAATGGGACTAGCGGGGACAGATACGCAGTATTTT.